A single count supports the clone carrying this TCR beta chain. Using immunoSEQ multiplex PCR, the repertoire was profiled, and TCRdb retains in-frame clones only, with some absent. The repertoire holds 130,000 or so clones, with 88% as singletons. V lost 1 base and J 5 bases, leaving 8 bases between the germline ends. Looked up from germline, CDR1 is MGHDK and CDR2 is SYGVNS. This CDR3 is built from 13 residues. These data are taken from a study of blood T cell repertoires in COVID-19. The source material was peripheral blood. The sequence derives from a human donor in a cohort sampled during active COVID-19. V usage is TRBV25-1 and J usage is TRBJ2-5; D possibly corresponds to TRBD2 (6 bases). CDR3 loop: CASSEFGRETQYF. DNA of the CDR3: TGTGCCAGCAGTGAATTTGGGAGGGAGACCCAGTACTTC.